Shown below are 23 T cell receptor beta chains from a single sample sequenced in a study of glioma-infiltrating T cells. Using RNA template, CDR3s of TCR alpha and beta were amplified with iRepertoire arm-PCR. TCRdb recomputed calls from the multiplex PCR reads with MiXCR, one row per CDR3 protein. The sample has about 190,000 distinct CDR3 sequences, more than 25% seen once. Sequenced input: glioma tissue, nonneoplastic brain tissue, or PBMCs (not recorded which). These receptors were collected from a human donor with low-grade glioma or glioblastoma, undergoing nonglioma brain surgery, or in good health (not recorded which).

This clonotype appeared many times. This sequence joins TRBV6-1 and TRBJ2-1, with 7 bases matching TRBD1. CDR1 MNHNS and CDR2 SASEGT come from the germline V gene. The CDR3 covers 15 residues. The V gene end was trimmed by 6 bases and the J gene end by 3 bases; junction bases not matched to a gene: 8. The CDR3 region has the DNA TGTGCCAGCAGCTCCGGGACAGCCATCTACAATGAGCAGTTCTTC. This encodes CASSSGTAIYNEQFF.

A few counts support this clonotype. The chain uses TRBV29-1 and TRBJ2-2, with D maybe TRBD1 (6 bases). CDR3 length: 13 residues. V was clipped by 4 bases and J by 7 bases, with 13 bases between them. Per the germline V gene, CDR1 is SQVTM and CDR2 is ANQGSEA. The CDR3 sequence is CSVGTQGHGELFF. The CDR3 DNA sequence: TGCAGCGTTGGTACACAGGGTCACGGGGAGCTGTTTTTT.

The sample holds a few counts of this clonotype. As DNA, the CDR3 is TGCGCCAGCAGCCCCCAAGCGGACCGGAAGGAGCAGTTCTTC. Protein product: CASSPQADRKEQFF. The rearrangement links TRBV4-1 to TRBJ2-1, with a tentative D call TRBD2 (5 bases). CDR3 length: 14 amino acids. V was pared by 4 bases and J by 10 bases, with 17 bases between. Germline CDR1 reads MGHRA; CDR2 reads YSYEKL.

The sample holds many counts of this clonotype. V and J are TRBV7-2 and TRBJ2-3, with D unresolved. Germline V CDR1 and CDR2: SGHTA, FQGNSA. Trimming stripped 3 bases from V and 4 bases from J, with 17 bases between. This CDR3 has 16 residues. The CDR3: CASSFVESLTPDTQYF. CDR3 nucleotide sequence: TGTGCCAGCAGCTTCGTTGAGAGCCTTACCCCAGATACGCAGTATTTT.

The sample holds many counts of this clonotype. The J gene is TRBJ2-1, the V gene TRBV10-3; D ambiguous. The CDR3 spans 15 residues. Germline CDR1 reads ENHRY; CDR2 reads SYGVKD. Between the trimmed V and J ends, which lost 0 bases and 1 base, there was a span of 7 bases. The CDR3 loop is CAISESQESYNEQFF. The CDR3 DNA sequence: TGTGCCATCAGTGAGTCGCAGGAATCCTACAATGAGCAGTTCTTC.

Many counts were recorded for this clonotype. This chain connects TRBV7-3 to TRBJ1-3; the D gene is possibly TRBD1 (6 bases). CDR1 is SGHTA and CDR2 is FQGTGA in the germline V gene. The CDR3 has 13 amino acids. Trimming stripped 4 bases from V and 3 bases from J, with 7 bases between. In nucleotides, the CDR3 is TGTGCCAGCAGCTCACAGGGTGGAAACACCATATATTTT. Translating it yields CASSSQGGNTIYF.

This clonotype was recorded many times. CDR3 loop: CASSWGPRSDTQYF. The CDR3 DNA reads as TGTGCCAGCAGTTGGGGCCCCCGGTCAGATACGCAGTATTTT. V is TRBV27 and J is TRBJ2-3, with D tentatively TRBD1 (5 bases). The CDR3 is 14 residues long. Trimming took off 4 bases at V and 4 bases at J, with 12 bases between the two ends. The germline gives CDR1 MNHEY, CDR2 SMNVEV (reference sequence).

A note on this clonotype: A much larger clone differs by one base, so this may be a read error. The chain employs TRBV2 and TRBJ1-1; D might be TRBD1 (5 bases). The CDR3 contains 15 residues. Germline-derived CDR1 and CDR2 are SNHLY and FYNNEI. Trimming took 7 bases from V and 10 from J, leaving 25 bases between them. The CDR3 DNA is TGTGCCAGCACCCTGGGGGGAGGGAACCCCAGACGAGCTTTCTTT. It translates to CASTLGGGNPRRAFF.

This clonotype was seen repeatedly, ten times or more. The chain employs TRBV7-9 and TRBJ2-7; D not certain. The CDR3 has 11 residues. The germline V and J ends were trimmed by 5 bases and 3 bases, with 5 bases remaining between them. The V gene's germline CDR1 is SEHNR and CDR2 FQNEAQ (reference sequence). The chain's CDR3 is CASSRNYEQYF. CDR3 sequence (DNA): TGTGCCAGCAGCCGTAACTACGAGCAGTACTTC.

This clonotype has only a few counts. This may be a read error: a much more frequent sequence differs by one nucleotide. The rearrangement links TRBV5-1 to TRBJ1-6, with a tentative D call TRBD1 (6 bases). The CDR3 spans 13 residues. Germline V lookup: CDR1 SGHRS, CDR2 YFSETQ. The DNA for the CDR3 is TGCGCCAGCTCGACAGGCGACAATTCACCCCTCAACTTT. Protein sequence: CASSTGDNSPLNF.

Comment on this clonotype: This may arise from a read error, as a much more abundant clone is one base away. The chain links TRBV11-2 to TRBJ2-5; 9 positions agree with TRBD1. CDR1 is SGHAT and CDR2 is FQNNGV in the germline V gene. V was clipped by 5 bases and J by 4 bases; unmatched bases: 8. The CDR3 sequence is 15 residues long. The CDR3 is CASSHSGQGRETQYF. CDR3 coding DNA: TGTGCCAGCAGCCACTCAGGACAGGGGCGAGAGACCCAGTACTTC.

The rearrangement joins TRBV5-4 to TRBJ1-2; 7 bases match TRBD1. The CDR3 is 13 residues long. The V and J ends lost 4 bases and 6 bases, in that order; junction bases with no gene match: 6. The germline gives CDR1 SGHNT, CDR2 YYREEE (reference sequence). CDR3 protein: CASSNLTGHGYTF. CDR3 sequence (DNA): TGTGCCAGCAGCAACCTGACAGGGCATGGCTACACCTTC.

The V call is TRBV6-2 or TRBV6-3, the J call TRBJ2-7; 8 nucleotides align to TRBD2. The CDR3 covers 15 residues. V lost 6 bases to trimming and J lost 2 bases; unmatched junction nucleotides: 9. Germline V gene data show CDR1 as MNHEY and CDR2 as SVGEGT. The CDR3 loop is CASRTTSVSTYEQYF. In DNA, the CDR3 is TGTGCCAGCAGGACGACTAGCGTGAGTACCTACGAGCAGTACTTC.

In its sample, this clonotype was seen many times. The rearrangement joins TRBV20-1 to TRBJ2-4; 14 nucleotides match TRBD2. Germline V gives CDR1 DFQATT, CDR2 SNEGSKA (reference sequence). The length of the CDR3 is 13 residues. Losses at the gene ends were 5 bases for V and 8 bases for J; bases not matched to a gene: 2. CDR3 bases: TGCAGTGCTTTGACTAGCGGGAGGGACATTCAGTACTTC. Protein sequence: CSALTSGRDIQYF.

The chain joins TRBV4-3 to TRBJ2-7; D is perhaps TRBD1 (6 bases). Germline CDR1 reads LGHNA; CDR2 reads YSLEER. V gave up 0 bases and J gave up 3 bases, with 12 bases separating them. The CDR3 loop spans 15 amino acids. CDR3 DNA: TGCGCCAGCAGCCAAGATCGGACAGAGTACTACGAGCAGTACTTC. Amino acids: CASSQDRTEYYEQYF.

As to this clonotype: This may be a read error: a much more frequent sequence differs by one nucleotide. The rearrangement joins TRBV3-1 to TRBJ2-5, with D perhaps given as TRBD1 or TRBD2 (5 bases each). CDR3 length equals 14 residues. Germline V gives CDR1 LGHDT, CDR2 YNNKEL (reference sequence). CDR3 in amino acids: CASSFRDRVETQCF. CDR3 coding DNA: TGTGCCAGCAGCTTCCGGGACCGGGTCGAGACCCAGTGCTTC.

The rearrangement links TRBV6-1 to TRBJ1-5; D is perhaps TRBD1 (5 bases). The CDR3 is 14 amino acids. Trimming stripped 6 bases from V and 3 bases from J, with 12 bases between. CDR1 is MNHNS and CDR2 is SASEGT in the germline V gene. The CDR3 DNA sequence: TGTGCCAGCAGCGGGGGTGAGCCCAATCAGCCCCAGCATTTT. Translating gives CASSGGEPNQPQHF.

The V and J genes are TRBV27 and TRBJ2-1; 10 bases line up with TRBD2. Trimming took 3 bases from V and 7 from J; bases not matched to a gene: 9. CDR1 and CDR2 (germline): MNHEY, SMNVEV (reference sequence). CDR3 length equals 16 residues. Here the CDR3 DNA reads TGTGCCAGCAGTTTCGTGGCTAGCGGGAGTTTGAATGAGCAGTTCTTC. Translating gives CASSFVASGSLNEQFF.

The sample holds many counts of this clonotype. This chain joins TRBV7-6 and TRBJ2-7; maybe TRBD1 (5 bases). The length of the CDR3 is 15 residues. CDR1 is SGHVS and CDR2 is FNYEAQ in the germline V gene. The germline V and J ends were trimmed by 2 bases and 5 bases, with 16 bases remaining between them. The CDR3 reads CASSLRSVGAHEQYF. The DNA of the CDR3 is TGTGCCAGCAGCTTAAGGTCGGTAGGGGCTCACGAGCAGTACTTC.

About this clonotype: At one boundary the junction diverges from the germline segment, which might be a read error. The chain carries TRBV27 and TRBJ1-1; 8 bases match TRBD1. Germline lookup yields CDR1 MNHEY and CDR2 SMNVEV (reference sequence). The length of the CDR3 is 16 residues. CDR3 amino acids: CASSYAWDRMNTEAFF. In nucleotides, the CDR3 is TGTGCCAGCAGTTACGCCTGGGACAGGATGAACACCGAAGCTTTCTTT.

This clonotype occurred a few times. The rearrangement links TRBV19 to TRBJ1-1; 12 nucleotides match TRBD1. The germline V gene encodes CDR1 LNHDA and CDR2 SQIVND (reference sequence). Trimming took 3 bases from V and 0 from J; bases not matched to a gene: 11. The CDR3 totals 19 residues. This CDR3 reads CASSILPAGTGGMNTEAFF. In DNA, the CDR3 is TGTGCCAGTAGTATTCTACCGGCCGGGACAGGGGGCATGAACACTGAAGCTTTCTTT.

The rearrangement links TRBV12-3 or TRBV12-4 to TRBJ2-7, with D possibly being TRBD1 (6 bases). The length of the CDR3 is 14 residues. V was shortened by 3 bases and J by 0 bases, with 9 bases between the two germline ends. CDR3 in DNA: TGTGCCAGCAGTTTTGACAGGAGCTCCTACGAGCAGTACTTC. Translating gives CASSFDRSSYEQYF.

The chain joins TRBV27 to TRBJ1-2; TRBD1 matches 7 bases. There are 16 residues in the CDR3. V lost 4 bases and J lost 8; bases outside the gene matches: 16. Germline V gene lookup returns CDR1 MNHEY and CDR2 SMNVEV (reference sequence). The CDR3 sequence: CASSSWGDSSGYGYTF. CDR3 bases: TGTGCCAGCAGTTCGTGGGGGGACAGTTCCGGCTACGGCTACACCTTC.